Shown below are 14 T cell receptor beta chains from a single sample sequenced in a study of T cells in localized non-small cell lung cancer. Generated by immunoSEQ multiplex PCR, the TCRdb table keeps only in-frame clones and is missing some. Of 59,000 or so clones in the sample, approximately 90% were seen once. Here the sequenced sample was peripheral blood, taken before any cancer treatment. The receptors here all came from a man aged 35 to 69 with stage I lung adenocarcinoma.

The CDR3: CASSLAGYDEQYF. In DNA form, the CDR3 reads TGTGCCAGCAGCTTGGCGGGATACGACGAGCAGTACTTC. The chain recombines TRBV5-4 with TRBJ2-7; the D gene is possibly TRBD2 (5 bases). The CDR3 sequence is 13 residues long. Trimming pared 0 bases from V and 5 bases from J, leaving 9 bases between. CDR1 and CDR2 (germline): SGHNT, YYREEE (reference sequence).

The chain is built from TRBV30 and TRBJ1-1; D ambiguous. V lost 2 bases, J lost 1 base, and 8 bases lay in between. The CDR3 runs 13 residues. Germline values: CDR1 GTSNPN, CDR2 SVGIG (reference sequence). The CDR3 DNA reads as TGTGCCTGGAGTTTGGCAGGGAACACTGAAGCTTTCTTT. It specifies CAWSLAGNTEAFF. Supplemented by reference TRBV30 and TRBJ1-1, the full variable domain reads SQTIHQWPATLVQPVGSPLSLECTVEGTSNPNLYWYRQAAGRGLQLLFYSVGIGQISSEVPQNLSASRPQDRQFILSSKKLLLSDSGFYLCAWSLAGNTEAFFGQGTRLTVV.

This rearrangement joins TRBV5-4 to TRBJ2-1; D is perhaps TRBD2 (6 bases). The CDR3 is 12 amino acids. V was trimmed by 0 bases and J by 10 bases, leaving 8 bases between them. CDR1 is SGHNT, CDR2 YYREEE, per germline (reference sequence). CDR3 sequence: CASSLGGLEQFF. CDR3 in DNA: TGTGCCAGCAGCTTGGGGGGACTCGAGCAGTTCTTC.

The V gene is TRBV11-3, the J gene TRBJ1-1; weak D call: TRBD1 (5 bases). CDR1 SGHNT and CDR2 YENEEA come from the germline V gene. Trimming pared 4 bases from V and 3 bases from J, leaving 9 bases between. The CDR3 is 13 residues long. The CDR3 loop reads CASSWNRYTEAFF. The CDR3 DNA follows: TGTGCCAGCAGCTGGAACAGGTACACTGAAGCTTTCTTT.

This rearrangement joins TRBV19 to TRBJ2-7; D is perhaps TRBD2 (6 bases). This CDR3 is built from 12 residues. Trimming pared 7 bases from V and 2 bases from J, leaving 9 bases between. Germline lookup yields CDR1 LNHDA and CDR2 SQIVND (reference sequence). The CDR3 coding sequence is TGTGCCAGTACGGGGGAAACCTACGAGCAGTACTTC. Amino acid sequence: CASTGETYEQYF.

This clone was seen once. The CDR3 DNA follows: TGCGCCAGCAGCCAGGACAGGGGGTACAATGAGCAGTTCTTC. The encoded protein is CASSQDRGYNEQFF. The chain joins TRBV5-1 to TRBJ2-1, with 10 nucleotides matching TRBD1. This CDR3 contains 14 residues. J gave up 4 bases and V 4 bases, and 2 bases lay outside the gene matches. The germline gives CDR1 SGHRS, CDR2 YFSETQ.

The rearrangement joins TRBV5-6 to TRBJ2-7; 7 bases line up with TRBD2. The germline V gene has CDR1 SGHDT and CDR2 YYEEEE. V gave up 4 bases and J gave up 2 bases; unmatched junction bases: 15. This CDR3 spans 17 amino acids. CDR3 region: CASSTLVVGGLAYEQYF. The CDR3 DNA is TGTGCCAGCAGCACCTTGGTGGTGGGAGGGCTGGCCTACGAGCAGTACTTC.

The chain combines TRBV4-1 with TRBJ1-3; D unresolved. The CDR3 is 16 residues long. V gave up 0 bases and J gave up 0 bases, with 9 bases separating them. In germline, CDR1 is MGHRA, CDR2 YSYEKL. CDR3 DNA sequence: TGCGCCAGCAGCCAAGAGAACAGCTTCTCTGGAAACACCATATATTTT. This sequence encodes CASSQENSFSGNTIYF.

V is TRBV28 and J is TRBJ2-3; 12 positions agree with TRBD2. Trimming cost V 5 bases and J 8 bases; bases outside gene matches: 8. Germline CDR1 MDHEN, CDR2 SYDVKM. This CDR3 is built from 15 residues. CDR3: CASSKLAGGLGTQYF. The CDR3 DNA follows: TGTGCCAGCAGTAAGCTAGCGGGAGGGTTGGGTACGCAGTATTTT. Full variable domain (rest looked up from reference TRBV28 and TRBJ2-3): DVKVTQSSRYLVKRTGEKVFLECVQDMDHENMFWYRQDPGLGLRLIYFSYDVKMKEKGDIPEGYSVSREKKERFSLILESASTNQTSMYLCASSKLAGGLGTQYFGPGTRLTVL.

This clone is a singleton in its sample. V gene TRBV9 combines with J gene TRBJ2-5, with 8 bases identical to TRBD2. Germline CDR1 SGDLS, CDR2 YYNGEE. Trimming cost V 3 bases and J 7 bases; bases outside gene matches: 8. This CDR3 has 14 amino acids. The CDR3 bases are TGTGCCAGCAGCGCTCTTAGCGGGGAGTTGACCCAGTACTTC. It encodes CASSALSGELTQYF.

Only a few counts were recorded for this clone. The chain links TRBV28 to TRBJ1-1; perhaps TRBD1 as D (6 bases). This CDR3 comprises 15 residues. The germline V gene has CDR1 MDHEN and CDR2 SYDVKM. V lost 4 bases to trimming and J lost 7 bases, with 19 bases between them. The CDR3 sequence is CASSSIGRGLGEAFF. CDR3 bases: TGTGCCAGCAGTTCTATCGGGCGGGGGCTCGGTGAAGCTTTCTTT.

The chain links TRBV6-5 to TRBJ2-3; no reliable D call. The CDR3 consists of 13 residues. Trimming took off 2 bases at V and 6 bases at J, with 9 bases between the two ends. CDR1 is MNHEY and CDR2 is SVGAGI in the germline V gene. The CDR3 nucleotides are TGTGCCAGCAGTTACACATTAACGGATACGCAGTATTTT. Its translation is CASSYTLTDTQYF.

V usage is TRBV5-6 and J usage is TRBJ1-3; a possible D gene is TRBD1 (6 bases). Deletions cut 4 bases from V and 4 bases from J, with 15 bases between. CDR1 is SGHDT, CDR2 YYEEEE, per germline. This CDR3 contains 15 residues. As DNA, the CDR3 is TGTGCCAGCAGCGCGCTCCAGGGGCAGGGAAACACCATATATTTT. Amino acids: CASSALQGQGNTIYF.

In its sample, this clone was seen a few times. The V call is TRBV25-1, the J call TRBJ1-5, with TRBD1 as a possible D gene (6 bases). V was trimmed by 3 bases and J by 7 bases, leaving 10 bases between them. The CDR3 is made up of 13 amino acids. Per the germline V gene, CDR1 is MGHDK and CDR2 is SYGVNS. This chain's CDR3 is CASSDRRGQPQHF. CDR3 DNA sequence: TGTGCCAGCAGTGATCGCAGGGGCCAGCCCCAGCATTTT.